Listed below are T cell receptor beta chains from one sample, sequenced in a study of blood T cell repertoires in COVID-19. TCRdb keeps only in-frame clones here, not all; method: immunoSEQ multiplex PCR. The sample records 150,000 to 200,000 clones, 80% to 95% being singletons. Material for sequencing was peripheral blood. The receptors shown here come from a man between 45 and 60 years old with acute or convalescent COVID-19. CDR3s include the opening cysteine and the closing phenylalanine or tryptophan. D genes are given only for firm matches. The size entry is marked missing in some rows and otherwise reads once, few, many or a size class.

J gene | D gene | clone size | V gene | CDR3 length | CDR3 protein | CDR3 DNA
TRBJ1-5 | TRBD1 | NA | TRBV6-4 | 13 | CASSEGGGRPQHF | TGTGCCAGCAGTGAAGGAGGGGGCAGGCCCCAGCATTTT
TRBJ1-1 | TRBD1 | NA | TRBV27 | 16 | CASSSRPGRGHTEAFF | TGTGCCAGCAGTTCCCGCCCGGGCAGGGGGCACACTGAAGCTTTCTTT
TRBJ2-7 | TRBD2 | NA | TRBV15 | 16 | CATSSPGGRAPYEQYF | TGTGCCACCAGCAGTCCTGGCGGGAGGGCCCCCTACGAGCAGTACTTC
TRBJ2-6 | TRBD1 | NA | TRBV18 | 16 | CASSLTGGAGANVLTF | TGTGCCAGCTCGCTCACAGGGGGCGCTGGGGCCAACGTCCTGACTTTC
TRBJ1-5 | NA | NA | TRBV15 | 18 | CATSRDNLAGEVNQPQHF | TGTGCCACCAGCAGAGATAATCTCGCAGGGGAAGTCAATCAGCCCCAGCATTTT
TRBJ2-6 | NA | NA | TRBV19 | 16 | CASSIRGSSGANVLTF | TGTGCCAGTAGTATAAGGGGTAGCTCTGGGGCCAACGTCCTGACTTTC
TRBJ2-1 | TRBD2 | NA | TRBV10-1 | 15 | CASSENPGAGDEQFF | TGCGCCAGCAGTGAGAATCCGGGAGCGGGGGATGAGCAGTTCTTC
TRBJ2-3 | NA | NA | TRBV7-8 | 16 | CASSYAQGLVADTQYF | TGTGCCAGCAGCTACGCACAGGGTCTTGTCGCAGATACGCAGTATTTT
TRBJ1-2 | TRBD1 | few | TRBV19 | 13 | CASSGQGNYGYTF | TGTGCCAGTAGTGGACAGGGAAACTATGGCTACACCTTC
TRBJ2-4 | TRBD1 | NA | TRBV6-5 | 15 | CASSYGGQGGNIQYF | TGTGCCAGCAGTTACGGGGGACAGGGAGGAAACATTCAGTACTTC
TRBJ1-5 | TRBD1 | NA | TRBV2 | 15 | CASRGGDRVNQPQHF | TGTGCCAGTAGAGGCGGGGACAGGGTCAATCAGCCCCAGCATTTT
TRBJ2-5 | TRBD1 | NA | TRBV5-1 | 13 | CASSTGTEETQYF | TGCGCCAGCAGCACAGGGACAGAAGAGACCCAGTACTTC
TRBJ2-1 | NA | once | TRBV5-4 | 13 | CAVMGSSYNEQFF | TGTGCCGTGATGGGGAGCTCCTACAATGAGCAGTTCTTC
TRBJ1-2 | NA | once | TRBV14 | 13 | CASSPAWTYGYTF | TGTGCCAGCAGCCCTGCTTGGACATACGGCTACACCTTC
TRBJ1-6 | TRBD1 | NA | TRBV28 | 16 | CASRRQGGSYNSPLHF | TGTGCCAGCAGGCGACAGGGGGGCTCCTATAATTCACCCCTCCACTTT
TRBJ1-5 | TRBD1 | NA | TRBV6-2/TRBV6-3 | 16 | CASSPGTGYSNQPQHF | TGTGCCAGCAGCCCAGGGACAGGTTATAGCAATCAGCCCCAGCATTTT
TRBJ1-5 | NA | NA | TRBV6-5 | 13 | CASRTDSNQPQHF | TGTGCCAGCAGGACAGATAGCAATCAGCCCCAGCATTTT
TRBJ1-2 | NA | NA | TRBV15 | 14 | CATSRDRRAGGYTF | TGTGCCACCAGCAGAGATAGGAGGGCTGGTGGCTACACCTTC
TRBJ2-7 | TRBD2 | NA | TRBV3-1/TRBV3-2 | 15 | CASSRGLAGGYEQYF | TGTGCCAGCAGCCGGGGACTAGCGGGAGGCTACGAGCAGTACTTC
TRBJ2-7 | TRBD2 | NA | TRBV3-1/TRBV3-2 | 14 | CASSQEGTTYEQYF | TGTGCCAGCAGCCAAGAGGGGACTACCTACGAGCAGTACTTC
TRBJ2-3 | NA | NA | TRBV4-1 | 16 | CASSPSEGTFTDTQYF | TGCGCCAGCAGCCCCTCGGAAGGGACTTTCACAGATACGCAGTATTTT
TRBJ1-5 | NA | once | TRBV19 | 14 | CASRTTGYNQPQHF | TGTGCCAGTAGAACGACAGGCTACAATCAGCCCCAGCATTTT
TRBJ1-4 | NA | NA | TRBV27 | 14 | CASSRGGANEKLFF | TGTGCCAGCAGTAGGGGTGGGGCTAATGAAAAACTGTTTTTT
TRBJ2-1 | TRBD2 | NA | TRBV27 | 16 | CASSLVGTSGYNGQFF | TGTGCCAGCAGTTTAGTTGGGACTAGCGGTTACAATGGGCAGTTCTTC
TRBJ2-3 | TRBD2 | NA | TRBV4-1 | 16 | CASSQEGLAGAGTQYF | TGCGCCAGCAGCCAAGAGGGACTAGCGGGAGCGGGTACGCAGTATTTT
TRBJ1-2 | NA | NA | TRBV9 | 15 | CASSVEGQFSRGYTF | TGTGCCAGCAGCGTAGAAGGACAGTTCTCTCGAGGCTACACCTTC
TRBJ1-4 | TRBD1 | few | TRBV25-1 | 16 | CASSAYRGLGTEKLFF | TGTGCCAGCAGTGCCTACAGGGGTCTGGGAACTGAAAAACTGTTTTTT
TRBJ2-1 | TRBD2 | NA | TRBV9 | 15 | CASSAGTSGIYEQFF | TGTGCCAGCAGCGCCGGGACTAGCGGGATCTATGAGCAGTTCTTC
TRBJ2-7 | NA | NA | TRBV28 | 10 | CASGRGEQYF | TGTGCCAGCGGCAGGGGCGAGCAGTACTTC
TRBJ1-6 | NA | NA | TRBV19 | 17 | CASSISGTFGLASPLHF | TGTGCCAGTAGTATTTCCGGGACATTCGGGTTGGCTTCACCCCTCCACTTT
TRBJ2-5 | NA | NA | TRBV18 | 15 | CASSPPGLPGETQYF | TGTGCCAGCTCACCACCGGGGCTACCCGGGGAGACCCAGTACTTC
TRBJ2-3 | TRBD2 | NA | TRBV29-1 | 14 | CSVVGTSGRDTQYF | TGCAGCGTTGTGGGGACTAGCGGGAGAGATACGCAGTATTTT
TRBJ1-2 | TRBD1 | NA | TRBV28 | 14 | CASTGTGPNYGYTF | TGTGCCAGCACTGGGACAGGGCCCAACTATGGCTACACCTTC
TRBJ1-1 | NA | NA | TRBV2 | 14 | CASSVRGRDTEAFF | TGTGCCAGCAGTGTAAGGGGCCGGGACACTGAAGCTTTCTTT
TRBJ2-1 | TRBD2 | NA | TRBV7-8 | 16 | CASSISAGRAYNEQFF | TGTGCCAGCAGCATCTCCGCTGGGAGGGCCTACAATGAGCAGTTCTTC
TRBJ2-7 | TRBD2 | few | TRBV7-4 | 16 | CASSFASGSSSYEQYF | TGTGCCAGCAGCTTCGCTAGCGGGAGTAGCTCCTACGAGCAGTACTTC
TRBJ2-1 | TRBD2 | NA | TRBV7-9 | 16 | CASSLVRGGSGNEQFF | TGTGCCAGCAGCTTAGTACGGGGGGGCTCCGGTAATGAGCAGTTCTTC
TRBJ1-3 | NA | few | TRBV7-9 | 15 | CASSFQGISGNTIYF | TGTGCCAGCAGCTTCCAGGGGATATCTGGAAACACCATATATTTT
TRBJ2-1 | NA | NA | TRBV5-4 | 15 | CASSSAQGPGNEQFF | TGTGCCAGCAGCTCGGCTCAGGGGCCAGGGAATGAGCAGTTCTTC
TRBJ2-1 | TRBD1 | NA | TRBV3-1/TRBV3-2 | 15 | CASSNRDRSDNEQFF | TGTGCCAGCAGCAACCGGGACAGGAGCGACAATGAGCAGTTCTTC
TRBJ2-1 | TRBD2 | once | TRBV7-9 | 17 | CASSSYSGGAPYNEQFF | TGTGCCAGCAGCTCCTATAGCGGGGGGGCCCCCTACAATGAGCAGTTCTTC
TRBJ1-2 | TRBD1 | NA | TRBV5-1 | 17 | CASSPRGQGATDYGYTF | TGCGCCAGCAGTCCCCGGGGACAGGGGGCCACCGACTATGGCTACACCTTC
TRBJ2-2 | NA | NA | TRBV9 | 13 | CASSVGGAGELFF | TGTGCCAGCAGCGTCGGAGGCGCCGGGGAGCTGTTTTTT
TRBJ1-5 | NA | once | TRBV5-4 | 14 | CASSRGRGNQPQHF | TGTGCCAGCAGTCGGGGTAGAGGCAATCAGCCCCAGCATTTT
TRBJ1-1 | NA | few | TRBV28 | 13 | CATIGSGGTEAFF | TGTGCCACAATAGGATCGGGGGGGACTGAAGCTTTCTTT
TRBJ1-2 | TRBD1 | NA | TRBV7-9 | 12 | CASSLTGVGYTF | TGTGCCAGCAGCCTAACAGGGGTAGGCTACACCTTC
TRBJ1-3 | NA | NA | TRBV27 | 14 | CASSLGGSGNTIYF | TGTGCCAGCAGTTTGGGGGGCTCTGGAAACACCATATATTTT
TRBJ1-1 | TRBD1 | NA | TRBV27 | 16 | CASSLSPRGKNTEAFF | TGTGCCAGCAGTTTATCGCCCAGGGGGAAGAACACTGAAGCTTTCTTT
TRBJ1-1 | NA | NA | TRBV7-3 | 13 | CASSLQGNTEAFF | TGTGCCAGCAGCTTACAGGGGAACACTGAAGCTTTCTTT
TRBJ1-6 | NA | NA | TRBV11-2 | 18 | CASSPRPPGSSYNSPLHF | TGTGCCAGCAGCCCCCGACCCCCGGGGAGCTCCTATAATTCACCCCTCCACTTT
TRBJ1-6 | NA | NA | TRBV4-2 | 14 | CASSPGYTFSPLHF | TGTGCCAGCAGCCCGGGATACACGTTTTCACCCCTCCACTTT
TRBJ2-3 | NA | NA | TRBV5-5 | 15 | CASSLGQGTTDTQYF | TGTGCCAGCAGCTTAGGTCAGGGAACCACAGATACGCAGTATTTT
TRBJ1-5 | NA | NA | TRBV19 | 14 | CASGGVAGRQPQHF | TGTGCCAGTGGGGGGGTGGCAGGGCGGCAGCCCCAGCATTTT
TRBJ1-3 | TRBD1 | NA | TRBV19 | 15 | CASSLDRDSGNTIYF | TGTGCCAGTAGTCTGGACAGGGACTCTGGAAACACCATATATTTT
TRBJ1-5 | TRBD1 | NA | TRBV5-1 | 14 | CASSSTGGSQPQHF | TGCGCCAGCAGCTCGACAGGGGGCAGTCAGCCCCAGCATTTT
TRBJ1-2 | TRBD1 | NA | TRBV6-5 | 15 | CASSYSSGGDYGYTF | TGTGCCAGCAGTTACTCGTCAGGGGGCGACTATGGCTACACCTTC
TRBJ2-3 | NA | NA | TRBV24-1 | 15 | CATSPRDSDTDTQYF | TGTGCCACCAGTCCCCGGGATTCAGACACAGATACGCAGTATTTT
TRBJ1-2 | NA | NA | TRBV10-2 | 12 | CASTATDYGYTF | TGCGCCAGCACAGCGACAGATTATGGCTACACCTTC
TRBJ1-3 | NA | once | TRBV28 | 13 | CASSEVAGNTIYF | TGTGCCAGCAGCGAGGTCGCTGGAAACACCATATATTTT
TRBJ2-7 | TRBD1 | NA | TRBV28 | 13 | CASSTGAVYEQYF | TGTGCCAGCAGCACAGGGGCGGTCTACGAGCAGTACTTC